The 10 T cell receptor beta chains given below trace back to one sample, sequenced in a study of siplizumab effects on memory and regulatory T cells. Measured with immunoSEQ multiplex PCR; TCRdb has only the in-frame clones, and not every one. The sample yields 70,000 to 100,000 clones, roughly 95% seen once. The sample consisted of naive CD4+ T cells sorted from blood. The receptors originated from a human donor in good health.

This clone was recorded once. The V and J genes are TRBV6-6 and TRBJ2-7; perhaps TRBD1 as D (6 bases). This CDR3 comprises 14 residues. V gave up 2 bases and J gave up 2 bases, with 10 bases separating them. The germline V gene encodes CDR1 MNHNY and CDR2 SVGAGI (reference sequence). CDR3 in DNA: TGTGCCAGCAGTTACGTACAGGGACCCTACGAGCAGTACTTC. It yields the protein CASSYVQGPYEQYF.

This sequence joins TRBV7-2 and TRBJ2-1; 10 nucleotides line up with TRBD2. V was pared by 5 bases and J by 2 bases, with 9 bases of the junction left unmatched. This CDR3 has 17 residues. Germline lookup yields CDR1 SGHTA and CDR2 FQGNSA. The DNA of the CDR3 is TGTGCCAGCAGCGCCGCCAGCGGGGGGGCCCCCTACAATGAGCAGTTCTTC. Translated: CASSAASGGAPYNEQFF. The variable domain in full, completed from reference TRBV7-2 and TRBJ2-1, reads GAGVSQSPSNKVTEKGKDVELRCDPISGHTALYWYRQSLGQGLEFLIYFQGNSAPDKSGLPSDRFSAERTGGSVSTLTIQRTQQEDSAVYLCASSAASGGAPYNEQFFGPGTRLTVL.

The chain recombines TRBV11-3 with TRBJ2-5; 10 nucleotides agree with TRBD2. Germline V lookup: CDR1 SGHNT, CDR2 YENEEA. V was clipped by 1 base and J by 1 base; unmatched bases: 6. CDR3 size: 17 residues. CDR3 loop: CASSLAFGTSVQETQYF. As DNA, the CDR3 is TGTGCCAGCAGCTTAGCCTTCGGGACTAGCGTCCAAGAGACCCAGTACTTC.

A single count supports this clone. This sequence joins TRBV7-6 and TRBJ2-1; tentatively, D is TRBD1 (6 bases). Trimming left V 5 bases short and J 4 bases short, with 15 bases between. The CDR3 length is 15 residues. CDR1 and CDR2 (germline): SGHVS, FNYEAQ. The CDR3 region is CASSRRDKNYNEQFF. The CDR3 DNA reads TGTGCCAGCAGCCGCCGGGACAAGAATTACAATGAGCAGTTCTTC.

This clone was counted only a few times. The J gene is TRBJ1-6, the V gene TRBV28; D is uncertain. CDR3 length equals 14 residues. CDR1 is MDHEN and CDR2 is SYDVKM in the germline V gene. With 2 bases removed from V and 11 bases from J, the gap between germline ends came to 13 bases. The CDR3 DNA is TGTGCCAGCAGTTTAGGGGTCGGGGTAACACCCCTCCACTTT. As protein: CASSLGVGVTPLHF.

The genes are TRBV28 and TRBJ1-1; D gene unclear. V was clipped by 6 bases and J by 6 bases, with 17 bases between them. Germline V gives CDR1 MDHEN, CDR2 SYDVKM. The length of the CDR3 is 14 residues. The CDR3 is CASSFYSSGPEAFF. The CDR3 nucleotides are TGTGCCAGCAGCTTCTATTCTTCAGGCCCTGAAGCTTTCTTT.

The chain recombines TRBV30 with TRBJ2-3; TRBD2 matches at 15 bases. CDR3 size: 17 residues. The germline gives CDR1 GTSNPN, CDR2 SVGIG (reference sequence). Trimming took 2 bases from V and 2 from J; bases not matched to a gene: 5. The CDR3 sequence: CAWSLGLAGGVTDTQYF. The CDR3 DNA follows: TGTGCCTGGAGTTTAGGACTAGCGGGGGGGGTCACAGATACGCAGTATTTT.

The genes are TRBV5-1 and TRBJ2-3; 8 bases fit TRBD2. In germline, CDR1 is SGHRS, CDR2 YFSETQ. Trimming took 2 bases from V and 4 from J; bases not matched to a gene: 6. The CDR3 is 15 residues long. The CDR3 loop is CASSLGGGPSDTQYF. CDR3 nucleotide sequence: TGCGCCAGCAGCTTAGGCGGGGGGCCGTCAGATACGCAGTATTTT.

V and J are TRBV14 and TRBJ1-1; no definite D call. CDR3 length: 14 residues. In germline, CDR1 is SGHDN, CDR2 FVKESK. Trimming stripped 1 base from V and 3 bases from J, with 9 bases between. DNA of the CDR3: TGTGCCAGCAGCCAAGTTGCGGTTGACACTGAAGCTTTCTTT. It specifies CASSQVAVDTEAFF.

The CDR3 DNA reads as TGTGCCAGCAGCTTATCCGGGGCTAGGCATGAAAAACTGTTTTTT. It yields the protein CASSLSGARHEKLFF. This chain links TRBV7-8 with TRBJ1-4, with D possibly being TRBD1 (5 bases). CDR1 is SGHVS and CDR2 is FQNEAQ in the germline V gene. V shed 2 bases and J shed 6 bases, with 13 bases lying between them. This CDR3 region has 15 residues.